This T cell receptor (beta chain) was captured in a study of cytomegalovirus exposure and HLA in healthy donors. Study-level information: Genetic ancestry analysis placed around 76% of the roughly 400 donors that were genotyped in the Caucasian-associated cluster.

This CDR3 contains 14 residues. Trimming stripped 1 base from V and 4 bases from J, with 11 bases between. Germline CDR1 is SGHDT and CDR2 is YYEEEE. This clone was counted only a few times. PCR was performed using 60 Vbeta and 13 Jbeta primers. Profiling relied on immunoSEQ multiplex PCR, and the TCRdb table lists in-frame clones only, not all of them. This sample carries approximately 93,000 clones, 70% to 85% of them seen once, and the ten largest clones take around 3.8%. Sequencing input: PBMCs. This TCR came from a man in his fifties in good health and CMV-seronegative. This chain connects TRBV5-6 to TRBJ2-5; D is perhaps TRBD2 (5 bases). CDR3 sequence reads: CASSLYSGGETQYF. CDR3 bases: TGTGCCAGCAGCTTGTACAGTGGAGGAGAGACCCAGTACTTC.